One and the same sample provided the 5 T cell receptor beta chains below, sequenced in a study of blood T cell repertoires in COVID-19. Some clones are missing from TCRdb's copy, which holds only in-frame ones; the method was immunoSEQ multiplex PCR. Among around 100,000 clones listed, approximately 84% were seen once. Sequenced: peripheral blood. Receptors originate from a man between 25 and 39 years old in a cohort sampled during active COVID-19.

The chain couples TRBV21-1 to TRBJ2-4; the table calls TRBD2, which could not be checked here. TRBV21-1 is classified as a pseudogene. This CDR3 has 18 residues. For the CDR3, the DNA is TGTGCCAGCAGCAAAACCGAGGGTGTGGCCTTAGTGAAAAACATTCAGTACTTC. Its translation is CASSKTEGVALVKNIQYF.

V is TRBV6-6 and J is TRBJ1-6; D is perhaps TRBD1 (5 bases). Between the trimmed V and J ends, which lost 8 bases and 4 bases, there was a span of 9 bases. Germline values: CDR1 MNHNY, CDR2 SVGAGI (reference sequence). The CDR3 consists of 13 residues. The CDR3 spells CASRGGYNSPLHF. The CDR3 DNA reads TGTGCCAGCCGGGGGGGGTATAATTCACCCCTCCACTTT.

V and J are TRBV3-1 (or the pseudogene TRBV3-2) and TRBJ2-2, with TRBD2 as a possible D gene (5 bases). This CDR3 has 13 residues. Trimming removed 3 bases at V and 3 bases at J, with 5 bases between. Germline V gene lookup returns CDR1 LGHDT and CDR2 YNNKEL (reference sequence). CDR3 loop: CASSQRDTGELFF. CDR3 bases: TGTGCCAGCAGCCAGCGGGACACCGGGGAGCTGTTTTTT.

The rearrangement links TRBV2 to TRBJ1-1; 8 nucleotides line up with TRBD1. CDR3 size: 15 residues. Germline V gene data show CDR1 as SNHLY and CDR2 as FYNNEI. After removal of 4 bases from V and 1 base from J, the junction contained 5 bases not matched to a gene. The CDR3 DNA is TGTGCCAGCAGTGTCGCTCAGGGGGCGAACACTGAAGCTTTCTTT. It codes for CASSVAQGANTEAFF.

This sequence joins TRBV5-6 and TRBJ2-3; D is unclear. The V and J ends lost 1 base and 3 bases respectively, with 12 bases between them. Germline CDR1 SGHDT, CDR2 YYEEEE. CDR3 size: 15 residues. CDR3 bases: TGTGCCAGCAGCTTGCTAGATCTACCTACAGATACGCAGTATTTT. It codes for CASSLLDLPTDTQYF.